This T cell receptor (beta chain) was profiled in a study of blood T cell repertoires in COVID-19 (dated by TCRdb to the early 2020s). The study in broad terms: Samples covering the acute and convalescent phases of COVID-19 were provided by collaborators in the United States, Italy and Spain. The samples were drawn from the first 160 participants of the ongoing ImmuneRACE study and from over 950 subjects provided by 6 global collaborators. Subjects who had been exposed to COVID-19, were actively infected with it, or had recovered from it provided the deeply sampled blood TCRbeta repertoires that made up the dataset. Nearly every sample came with metadata listing a de-identified subject ID, COVID-19 status, age in years and sex. The material from the prospective study consisted of cDNA or gDNA derived from T cells, B-cell-depleted T cells, or PBMCs. A freely available public database, intended as a resource for researchers studying the immune response to SARS-CoV-2, is where the repertoires were released. HLA class I and class II types, where available, came from metadata supplied by the sample provider rather than from assay-based typing.

General conclusions and limits of the study: How much clinical and demographic metadata was included differed by source and by participant, and the metadata was provided uncurated.

Each collaborating institution followed its own protocols to collect whole blood in K2EDTA tubes. Collaborator samples were shipped for TCRbeta analysis as frozen whole blood, isolated PBMCs, or DNA extracted from either sample type. TCRbeta CDR3 regions were amplified from genomic DNA by means of the immunoSEQ Assay, a bias-controlled multiplex PCR. In the paper's pipeline: The number of nucleated cells in each sample was estimated from the amplification of reference gene primers within the assay. Sequence reads were collapsed and filtered to measure the absolute abundance of every unique TCRbeta CDR3 rearrangement. Productive Simpson clonality was computed per sample as the square root of Simpson's diversity index over productive rearrangements. TCRdb holds this immuneACCESS table with in-frame rearrangements only. Some clones are missing; in checked studies, unresolved V genes explain under half, and the rest has no known cause. The DNA gave D and trimming, while V, J and clone size come from that table. This sample lists about 110,000 clones; roughly 79% were detected once. 16% of the sample is taken by the ten largest.

On this clone itself: Its specific antigen is unknown. Base quality data are lacking; no much larger clone is found one base away.

The germline V gene (reference sequence) specifies SGHNT as CDR1 and YYREEE as CDR2. V is cut by 7 bases and J by 2 bases, and the space between the germline ends is 12 bases. The CDR3 measures 13 amino acids from cysteine to phenylalanine. The entry retains the CDR3 DNA only, 39 bases that are in frame from base 1. The origin of this receptor is a woman of 80 years or more with active or convalescent COVID-19. The rearranged chain carries TRBV5-4 and TRBJ1-2; there is no confident call for the D gene. The sample comprised peripheral blood. The CDR3 region: CASQLPGNYGYTF. The DNA is TGTGCCAGCCAGTTACCGGGGAACTATGGCTACACCTTC.